This T cell receptor beta chain was sequenced for a study of CD8+ T cells in alopecia areata. Study in general: Oral tofacitinib (5 to 10 mg twice daily) was administered to treated patients.

Treatment: oral pan-JAK inhibitor, 5-10 mg twice daily. Trimming stripped 4 bases from V and 0 bases from J, with 15 bases between. In germline, CDR1 is MGHRA, CDR2 YSYEKL. There are 16 residues in the CDR3. Reverse transcribed after extraction, RNA yielded cDNA as the sequencing template. Sequencing was performed with immunoSEQ multiplex PCR; in TCRdb, only in-frame clones are kept and a portion is missing. The sample holds approximately 100,000 clones, 70% to 90% seen once. This sequence joins TRBV4-1 and TRBJ2-5; unclear D gene. The TCR comes from a human donor with alopecia areata. This sample comprised CD8+ T cells sorted from blood, obtained between weeks 30 and 35, from a patient treated with tofacitinib. The CDR3 DNA follows: TGCGCCAGCAGCCGCTTGGCCGGCCGGAACCAAGAGACCCAGTACTTC. Translating gives CASSRLAGRNQETQYF.